This T cell receptor beta chain was retrieved from a study of blood T cell repertoires in COVID-19. The repertoire was sequenced with immunoSEQ multiplex PCR; TCRdb's copy has only in-frame clones and lacks some. The table records some 270,000 clones, 84% of them present only once. The TCR sequence derives from a woman between 40 and 50 years old who had recovered from COVID-19. Source material: peripheral blood.

The CDR3 DNA reads TGTGCCAGCAGCTCTATAACAGCTTCCCGGTGGTTTGACGGCGAGCAGTACTTC. This encodes CASSSITASRWFDGEQYF. J is TRBJ2-7 and V is TRBV27, with D uncertain. Germline CDR1 is MNHEY and CDR2 is SMNVEV (reference sequence). V was trimmed by 6 bases and J by 6 bases, leaving 30 bases between them. This CDR3 spans 18 amino acids.